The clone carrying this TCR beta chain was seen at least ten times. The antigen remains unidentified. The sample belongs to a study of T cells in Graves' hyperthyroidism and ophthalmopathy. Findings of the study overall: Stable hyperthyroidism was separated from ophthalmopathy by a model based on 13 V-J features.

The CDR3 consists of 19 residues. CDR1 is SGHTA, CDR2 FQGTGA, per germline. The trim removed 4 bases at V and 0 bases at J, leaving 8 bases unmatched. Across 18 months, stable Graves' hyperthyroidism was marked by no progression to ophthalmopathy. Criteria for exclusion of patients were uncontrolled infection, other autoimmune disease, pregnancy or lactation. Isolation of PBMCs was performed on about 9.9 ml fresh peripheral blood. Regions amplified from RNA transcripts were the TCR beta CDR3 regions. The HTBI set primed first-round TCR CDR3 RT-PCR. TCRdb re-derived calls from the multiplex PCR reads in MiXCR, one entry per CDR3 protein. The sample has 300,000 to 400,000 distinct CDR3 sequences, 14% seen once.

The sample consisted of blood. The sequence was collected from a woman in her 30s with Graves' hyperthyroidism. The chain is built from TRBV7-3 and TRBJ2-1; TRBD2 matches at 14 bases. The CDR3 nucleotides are TGTGCCAGCAGCTCCCCCGGGACTAGCGGGAGAGTCTCCTACAATGAGCAGTTCTTC. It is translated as CASSSPGTSGRVSYNEQFF.